At least ten counts were recorded for the clone carrying this T cell receptor (beta chain). Its antigen is unidentified. The sample belongs to a study of molecular identifiers for immune sequencing clone quantification. The trim removed 3 bases at V and 1 base at J, leaving 1 base unmatched. CDR3 size: 14 residues. General study findings and limits: Naive cells had under 1% of molecules in clones above 20 RNA copies, effectors over 97%.

Methods described previously, with TCR primers listed, were used for bulk TCR libraries. TCRdb called the PCR reads again in MiXCR, with one record for every CDR3 protein. The sample consists of over 600,000 distinct CDR3 sequences, just under 20% of them appearing once. The V call is TRBV12-3 or TRBV12-4, the J call TRBJ2-3; TRBD2 agrees at 7 bases. The specimen was naive CD8+ T cells from blood, with Jurkat cell RNA spiked in. Sample subset: FACS-sorted CD8+CD4-CCR7+CD45RA+ naive T cells. This clonotype was sampled from a human donor in good health. Some libraries in this study had Jurkat cell RNA spiked in. CDR3 in DNA: TGTGCCAGCAGTTTTACTAGCGGCACAGATACGCAGTATTTT. The encoded protein is CASSFTSGTDTQYF.